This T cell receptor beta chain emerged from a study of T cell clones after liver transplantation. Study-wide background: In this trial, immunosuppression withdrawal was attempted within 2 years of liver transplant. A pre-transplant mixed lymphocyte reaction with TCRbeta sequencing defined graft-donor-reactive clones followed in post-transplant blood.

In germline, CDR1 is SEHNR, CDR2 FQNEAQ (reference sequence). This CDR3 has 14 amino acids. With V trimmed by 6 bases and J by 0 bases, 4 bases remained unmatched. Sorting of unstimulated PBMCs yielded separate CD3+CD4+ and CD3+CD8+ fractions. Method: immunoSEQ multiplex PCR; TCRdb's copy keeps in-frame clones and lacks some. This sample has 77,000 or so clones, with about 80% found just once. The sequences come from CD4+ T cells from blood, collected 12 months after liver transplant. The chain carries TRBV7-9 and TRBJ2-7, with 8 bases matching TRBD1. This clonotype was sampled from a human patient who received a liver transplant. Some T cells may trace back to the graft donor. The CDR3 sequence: CASRRTGHSYEQYF. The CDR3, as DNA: TGTGCCAGCAGACGGACAGGGCACTCCTACGAGCAGTACTTC.